The present entry profiles one T cell receptor (beta chain) with its context. Its antigen remains unidentified. Germline CDR1 SQVTM, CDR2 ANQGSEA. V shed 1 base and J shed 8 bases, with 30 bases lying between them. This CDR3 spans 19 amino acids. This sample stems from a study of blood T cells in healthy people across ages. The use of a sample-barcoded 5' primer and a J-beta primer mix characterized a second PCR of 7 to 11 cycles. Using its own MiXCR run on the 5' RACE reads, TCRdb lists one record per CDR3 protein. The data hold fewer than 750,000 distinct CDR3 sequences, with more than 45% observed a single time. Study-wide findings and caveats: Long-lived donors exceeded aged donors in naive CD4+ cells and diversity.

The sample consisted of blood. J is TRBJ2-1 and V is TRBV29-1, with D possibly TRBD1 on 5 matching bases. The clonotype was recovered from a man older than 75 in good health. CDR3 protein: CSVEGGSIPVKGVNDEQFF. As DNA, the CDR3 is TGCAGCGTTGAAGGGGGTTCCATTCCGGTTAAAGGGGTCAACGATGAGCAGTTCTTC.